This TCR beta chain was identified in a study of OX40 agonist ivuxolimab in advanced cancers. The overall study: The mean age was approximately 60 years, ranging from 23 to 79, with 82.7% of participants male. Under the entry rules, prior anti-PD-1, anti-PD-L1 or anti-CTLA-4 therapy was allowed, and roughly 39% had some.

Study-level points and caveats: CD4+ T cells averaged fewer expanded clones than CD8+ T cells.

Profiled with immunoSEQ multiplex PCR; TCRdb holds only in-frame clones, not every one. Here the sample spans 9,500 to 15,000 clones, about 75% being singletons. Looked up from germline, CDR1 is MNHNY and CDR2 is SVGAGI (reference sequence). CDR3 length equals 15 residues. V lost 2 bases and J 3 bases, leaving 14 bases between the germline ends. Points on this clone: Its target is unknown.

The receptor comes from an adult with an advanced solid tumor such as melanoma, head and neck, liver or kidney cancer. The input for sequencing was CD4+ or CD8+ T cells sorted from blood, taken in a trial of the OX40 agonist ivuxolimab. This sequence joins TRBV6-6 and TRBJ2-7, with D possibly being TRBD2 (6 bases). CDR3 residues: CASSYPPDGSYEQYF. The CDR3 region has the DNA TGTGCCAGCAGTTACCCCCCGGACGGGAGCTACGAGCAGTACTTC.